This T cell receptor beta chain was sequenced in a study of T-cell reconstitution after alpha-beta-depleted transplantation in children. Preparation of the TCRbeta library was carried out with unique molecular identifiers. TCRdb itself ran the PCR reads through MiXCR, one entry per CDR3 protein. The table has some 280,000 distinct CDR3 sequences, 9.9% seen once. The sample holds a few counts of this clonotype. The CDR3 spans 11 residues. The germline gives CDR1 MNHEY, CDR2 SVGAGI. V was clipped by 8 bases and J by 6 bases, with 7 bases between them. The chain is built from TRBV6-5 and TRBJ2-2; D is uncertain. The clonotype was recovered from a human donor who donated a stem cell graft to a child with SCID. The sample here was PBMCs from the stem cell graft donor, taken from the stem cell graft. CDR3 residues: CASLGAGELFF. Written as DNA, the CDR3 is TGTGCCAGCCTTGGGGCCGGGGAGCTGTTTTTT.